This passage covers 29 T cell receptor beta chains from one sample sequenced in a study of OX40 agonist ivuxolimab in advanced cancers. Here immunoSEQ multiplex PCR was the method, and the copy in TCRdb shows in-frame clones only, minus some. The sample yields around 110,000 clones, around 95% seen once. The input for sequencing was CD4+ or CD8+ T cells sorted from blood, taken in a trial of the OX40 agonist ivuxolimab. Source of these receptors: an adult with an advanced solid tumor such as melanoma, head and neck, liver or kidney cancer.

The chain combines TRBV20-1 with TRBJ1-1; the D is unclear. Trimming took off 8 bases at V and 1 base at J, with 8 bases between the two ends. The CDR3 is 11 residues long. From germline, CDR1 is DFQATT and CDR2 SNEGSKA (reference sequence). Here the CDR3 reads CSSETNTEAFF. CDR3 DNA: TGCAGTTCTGAGACGAACACTGAAGCTTTCTTT.

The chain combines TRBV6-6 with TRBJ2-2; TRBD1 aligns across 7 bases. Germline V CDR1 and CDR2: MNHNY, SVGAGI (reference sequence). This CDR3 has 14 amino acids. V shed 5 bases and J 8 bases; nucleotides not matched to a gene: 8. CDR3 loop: CASSRQGFLGELFF. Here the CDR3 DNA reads TGTGCCAGCAGTAGACAGGGTTTTCTGGGGGAGCTGTTTTTT.

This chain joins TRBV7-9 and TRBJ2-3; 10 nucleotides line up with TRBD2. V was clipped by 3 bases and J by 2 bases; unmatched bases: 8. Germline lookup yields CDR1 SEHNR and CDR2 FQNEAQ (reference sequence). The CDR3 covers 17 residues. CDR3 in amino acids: CASSFPLAGDPTDTQYF. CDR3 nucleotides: TGTGCCAGCAGCTTCCCCCTAGCGGGGGACCCCACAGATACGCAGTATTTT.

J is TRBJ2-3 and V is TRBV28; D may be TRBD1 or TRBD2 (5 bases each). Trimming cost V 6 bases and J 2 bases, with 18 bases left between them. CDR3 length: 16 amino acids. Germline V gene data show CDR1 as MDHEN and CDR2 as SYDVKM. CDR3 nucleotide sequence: TGTGCCAGCAGCTCCCTTAGGGGCGGGTACACAGATACGCAGTATTTT. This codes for CASSSLRGGYTDTQYF.

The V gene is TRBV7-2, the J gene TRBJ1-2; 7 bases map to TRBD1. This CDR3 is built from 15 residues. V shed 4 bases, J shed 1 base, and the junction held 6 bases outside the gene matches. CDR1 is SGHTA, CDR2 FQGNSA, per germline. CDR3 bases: TGTGCCAGCAGCTCACAGGGGCGGGTTAACTATGGCTACACCTTC. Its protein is CASSSQGRVNYGYTF.

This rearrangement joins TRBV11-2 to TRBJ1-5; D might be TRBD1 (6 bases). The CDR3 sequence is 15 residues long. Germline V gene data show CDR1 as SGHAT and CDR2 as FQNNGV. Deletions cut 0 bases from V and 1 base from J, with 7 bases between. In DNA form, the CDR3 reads TGTGCCAGCAGCTTAGAGAGGGGGAGCAATCAGCCCCAGCATTTT. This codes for CASSLERGSNQPQHF.

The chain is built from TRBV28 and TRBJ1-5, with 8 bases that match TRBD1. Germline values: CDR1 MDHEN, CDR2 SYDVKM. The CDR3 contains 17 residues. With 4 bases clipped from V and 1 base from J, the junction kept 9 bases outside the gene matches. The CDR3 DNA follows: TGTGCCAGCAGTTCGCAGGGGGCTGGACGAAGCAATCAGCCCCAGCATTTT. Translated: CASSSQGAGRSNQPQHF.

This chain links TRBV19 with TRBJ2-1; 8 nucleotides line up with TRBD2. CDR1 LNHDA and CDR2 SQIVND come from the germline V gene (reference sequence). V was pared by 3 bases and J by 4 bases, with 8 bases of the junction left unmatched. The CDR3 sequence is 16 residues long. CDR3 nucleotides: TGTGCCAGTAGTATCGCCGCGGGGGGATGGTACAATGAGCAGTTCTTC. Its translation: CASSIAAGGWYNEQFF.

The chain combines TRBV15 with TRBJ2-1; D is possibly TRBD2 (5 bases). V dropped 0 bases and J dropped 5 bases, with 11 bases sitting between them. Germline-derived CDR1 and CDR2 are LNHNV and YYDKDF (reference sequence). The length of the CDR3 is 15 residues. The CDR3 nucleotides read TGTGCCACCAGCAGAGAAATTAGGAGGAACAATGAGCAGTTCTTC. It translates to CATSREIRRNNEQFF.

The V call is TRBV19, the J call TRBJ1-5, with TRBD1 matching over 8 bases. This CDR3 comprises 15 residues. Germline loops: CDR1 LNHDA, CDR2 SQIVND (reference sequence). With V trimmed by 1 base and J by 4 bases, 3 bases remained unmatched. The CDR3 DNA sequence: TGTGCCAGTAGTATAGGGCAGGGGGCGAATCAGCCCCAGCATTTT. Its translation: CASSIGQGANQPQHF.

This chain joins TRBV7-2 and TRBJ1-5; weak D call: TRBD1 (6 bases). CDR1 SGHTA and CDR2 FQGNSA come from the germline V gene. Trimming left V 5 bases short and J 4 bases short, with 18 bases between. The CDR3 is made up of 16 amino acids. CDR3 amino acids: CASSGRTGFGNQPQHF. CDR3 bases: TGTGCCAGCAGCGGCAGAACAGGGTTTGGAAATCAGCCCCAGCATTTT.

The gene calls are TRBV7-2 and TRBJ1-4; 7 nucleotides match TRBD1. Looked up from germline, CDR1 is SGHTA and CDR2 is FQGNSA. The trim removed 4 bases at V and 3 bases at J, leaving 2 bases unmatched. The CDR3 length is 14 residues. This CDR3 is CASSWDRSNEKLFF. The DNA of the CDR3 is TGTGCCAGCAGCTGGGACAGATCTAATGAAAAACTGTTTTTT. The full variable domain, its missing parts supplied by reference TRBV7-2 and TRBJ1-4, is GAGVSQSPSNKVTEKGKDVELRCDPISGHTALYWYRQSLGQGLEFLIYFQGNSAPDKSGLPSDRFSAERTGGSVSTLTIQRTQQEDSAVYLCASSWDRSNEKLFFGSGTQLSVL.

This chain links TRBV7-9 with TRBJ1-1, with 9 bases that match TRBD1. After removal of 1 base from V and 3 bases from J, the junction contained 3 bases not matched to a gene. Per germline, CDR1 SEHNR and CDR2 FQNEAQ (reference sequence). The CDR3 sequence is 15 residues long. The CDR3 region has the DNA TGTGCCAGCAGCTTAGGGACAGGGGTGGACACTGAAGCTTTCTTT. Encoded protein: CASSLGTGVDTEAFF.

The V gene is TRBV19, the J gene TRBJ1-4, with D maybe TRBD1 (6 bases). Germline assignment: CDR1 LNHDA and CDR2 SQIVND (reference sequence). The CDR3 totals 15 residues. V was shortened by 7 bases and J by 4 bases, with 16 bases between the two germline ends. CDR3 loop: CASKVGDRLNEKLFF. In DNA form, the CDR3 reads TGTGCCAGTAAGGTTGGTGACAGGCTTAATGAAAAACTGTTTTTT.

The CDR3 is CASSPGGIVNEQFF. CDR3 coding DNA: TGCGCCAGCAGCCCCGGGGGAATAGTTAATGAGCAGTTCTTC. The chain links TRBV5-1 to TRBJ2-1, with D possibly matching TRBD2 (6 bases). CDR3 size: 14 residues. The V gene lost 4 bases and the J gene lost 7 bases, with 15 bases spanning the gap. CDR1 is SGHRS and CDR2 is YFSETQ in the germline V gene.

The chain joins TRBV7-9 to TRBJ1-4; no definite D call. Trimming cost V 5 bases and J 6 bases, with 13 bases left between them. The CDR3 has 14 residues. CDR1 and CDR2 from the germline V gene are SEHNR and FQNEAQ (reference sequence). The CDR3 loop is CASSNSGFYEKLFF. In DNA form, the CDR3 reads TGTGCCAGCAGCAACAGTGGATTCTATGAAAAACTGTTTTTT. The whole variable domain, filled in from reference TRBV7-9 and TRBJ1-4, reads DTGVSQNPRHKITKRGQNVTFRCDPISEHNRLYWYRQTLGQGPEFLTYFQNEAQLEKSRLLSDRFSAERPKGSFSTLEIQRTEQGDSAMYLCASSNSGFYEKLFFGSGTQLSVL.

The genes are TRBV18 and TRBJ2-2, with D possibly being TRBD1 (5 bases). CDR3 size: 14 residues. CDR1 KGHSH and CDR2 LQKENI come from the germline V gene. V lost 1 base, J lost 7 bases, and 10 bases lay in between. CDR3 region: CASSPQQEHGELFF. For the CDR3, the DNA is TGTGCCAGCTCACCACAACAGGAACACGGGGAGCTGTTTTTT.

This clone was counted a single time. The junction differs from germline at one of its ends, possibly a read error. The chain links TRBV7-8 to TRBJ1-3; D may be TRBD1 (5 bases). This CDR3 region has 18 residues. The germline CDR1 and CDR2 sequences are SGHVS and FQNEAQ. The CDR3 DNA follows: TGTACCAGCAGCTCGGCGGGGCTGGACCTAGGTCGGAAAAACACCATATATTTT. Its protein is CTSSSAGLDLGRKNTIYF.

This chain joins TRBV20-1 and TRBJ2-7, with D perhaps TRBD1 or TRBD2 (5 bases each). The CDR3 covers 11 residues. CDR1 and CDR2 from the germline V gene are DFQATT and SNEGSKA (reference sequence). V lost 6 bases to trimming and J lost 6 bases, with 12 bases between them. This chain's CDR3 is CSAGTPAEQYF. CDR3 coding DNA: TGCAGTGCCGGGACCCCGGCCGAGCAGTACTTC.

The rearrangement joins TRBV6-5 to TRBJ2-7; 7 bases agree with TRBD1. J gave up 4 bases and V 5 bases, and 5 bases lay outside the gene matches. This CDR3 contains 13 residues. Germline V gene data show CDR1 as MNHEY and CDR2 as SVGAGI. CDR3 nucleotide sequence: TGTGCCAGCAGTCCTGGACAGGAGTACGAGCAGTACTTC. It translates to CASSPGQEYEQYF.

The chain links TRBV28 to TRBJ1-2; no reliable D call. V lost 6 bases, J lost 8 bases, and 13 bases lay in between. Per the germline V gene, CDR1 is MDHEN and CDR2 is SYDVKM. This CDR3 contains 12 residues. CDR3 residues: CASRSAPLGYTF. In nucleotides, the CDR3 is TGTGCCAGCAGGTCCGCCCCGTTGGGCTACACCTTC.

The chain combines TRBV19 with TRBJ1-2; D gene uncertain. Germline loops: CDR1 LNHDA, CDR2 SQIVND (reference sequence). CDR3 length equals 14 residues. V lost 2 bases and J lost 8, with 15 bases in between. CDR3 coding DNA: TGTGCCAGTAGTATAAATTCCTGGACTCCCGGCTACACCTTC. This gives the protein CASSINSWTPGYTF.

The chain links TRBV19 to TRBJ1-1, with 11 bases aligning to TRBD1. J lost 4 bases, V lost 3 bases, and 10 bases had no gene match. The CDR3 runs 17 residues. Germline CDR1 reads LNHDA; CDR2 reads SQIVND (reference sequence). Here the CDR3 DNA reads TGTGCCAGTAGTATTCGGGACAGGGGGTTTCTGGGCACTGAAGCTTTCTTT. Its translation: CASSIRDRGFLGTEAFF.

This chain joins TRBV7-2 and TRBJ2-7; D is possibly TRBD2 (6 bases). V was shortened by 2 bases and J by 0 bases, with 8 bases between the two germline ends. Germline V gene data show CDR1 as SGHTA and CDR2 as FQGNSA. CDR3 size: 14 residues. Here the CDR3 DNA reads TGTGCCAGCAGCTTAACCGGGGGCTCCTACGAGCAGTACTTC. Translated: CASSLTGGSYEQYF.

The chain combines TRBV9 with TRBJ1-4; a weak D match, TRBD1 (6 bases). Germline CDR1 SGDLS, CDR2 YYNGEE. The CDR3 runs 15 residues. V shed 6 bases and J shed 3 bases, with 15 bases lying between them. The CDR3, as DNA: TGTGCCAGCATTTTCGTTGGACAGTCTAATGAAAAACTGTTTTTT. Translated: CASIFVGQSNEKLFF.

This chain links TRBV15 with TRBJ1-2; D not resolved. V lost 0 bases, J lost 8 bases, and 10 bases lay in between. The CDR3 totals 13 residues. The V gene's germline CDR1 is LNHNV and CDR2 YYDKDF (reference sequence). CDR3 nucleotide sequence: TGTGCCACCAGCAGAGATTACCCGGGAGGCTACACCTTC. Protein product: CATSRDYPGGYTF.

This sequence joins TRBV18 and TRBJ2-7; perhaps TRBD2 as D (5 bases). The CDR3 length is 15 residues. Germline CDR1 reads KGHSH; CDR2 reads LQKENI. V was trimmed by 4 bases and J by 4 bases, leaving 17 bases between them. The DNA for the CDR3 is TGTGCCAGCTCACTATCGACGGGGAAGGAATACGAGCAGTACTTC. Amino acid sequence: CASSLSTGKEYEQYF.

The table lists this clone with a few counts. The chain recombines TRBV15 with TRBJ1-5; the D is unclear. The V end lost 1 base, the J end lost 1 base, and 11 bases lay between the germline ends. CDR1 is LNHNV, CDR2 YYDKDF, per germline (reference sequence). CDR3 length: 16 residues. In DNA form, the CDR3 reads TGTGCCACCAGCAGAGTGGTAAACGGAAGCAATCAGCCCCAGCATTTT. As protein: CATSRVVNGSNQPQHF.

CDR3 region: CASSGAGNTGELFF. DNA of the CDR3: TGTGCCAGCAGCGGGGCGGGGAACACCGGGGAGCTGTTTTTT. This chain joins TRBV7-9 and TRBJ2-2; D tentatively reads TRBD1 or TRBD2 (5 bases each). This CDR3 contains 14 residues. The V end was cut by 5 bases, the J end by 1 base, with 8 bases between. From germline, CDR1 is SEHNR and CDR2 FQNEAQ (reference sequence).